The 15 T cell receptor beta chains below were found in one sample sequenced in a study of CD8+ T cells in alopecia areata. In each case, RNA was isolated and then reverse transcribed into cDNA as the sequencing template. Clones were read by immunoSEQ multiplex PCR, and TCRdb kept only the in-frame ones, dropping some. The sample yields some 150,000 clones, about 60% seen once. The input for sequencing was CD4+ T cells sorted from blood, taken at week 0. All receptors derive from a human donor with alopecia areata.

The chain links TRBV5-1 to TRBJ2-3, with D perhaps TRBD1 (6 bases). V lost 4 bases and J lost 1, with 16 bases in between. The CDR3 covers 16 residues. Germline V gene sequence: CDR1 SGHRS, CDR2 YFSETQ. DNA of the CDR3: TGCGCCAGCAGCCCCCCGAGGGCAGGGGGCACAGATACGCAGTATTTT. This sequence encodes CASSPPRAGGTDTQYF.

The J gene is TRBJ2-3, the V gene TRBV10-3; D might be TRBD1 or TRBD2, each matching 5 bases. The CDR3 is made up of 14 amino acids. Germline assignment: CDR1 ENHRY and CDR2 SYGVKD. Trimming shortened V by 4 bases and J by 1 base, and 9 bases separated the two germline ends. CDR3 sequence reads: CAISGRDGTDTQYF. DNA for the CDR3: TGTGCCATCAGTGGAAGGGACGGCACAGATACGCAGTATTTT.

The chain has TRBV11-2 and TRBJ2-7; TRBD2 is a possible D gene (6 bases). Per the germline V gene, CDR1 is SGHAT and CDR2 is FQNNGV. With 2 bases removed from V and 5 bases from J, the gap between germline ends came to 16 bases. The CDR3 is 15 residues long. The CDR3 protein is CASSLQGLRPDEQYF. CDR3 nucleotides: TGTGCCAGCAGCTTACAGGGACTGCGGCCGGACGAGCAGTACTTC.

This clone was picked up a small number of times. The rearrangement links TRBV9 to TRBJ2-1; TRBD1 matches 7 bases. The length of the CDR3 is 15 residues. J lost 2 bases, V lost 4 bases, and 6 bases had no gene match. CDR1 is SGDLS, CDR2 YYNGEE, per germline. The CDR3 region is CASSPRDRTYNEQFF. CDR3 nucleotides: TGTGCCAGCAGCCCTAGGGACAGAACCTACAATGAGCAGTTCTTC.

The rearrangement links TRBV29-1 to TRBJ2-2; 9 bases fit TRBD1. V lost 5 bases, J lost 0 bases, and 1 base stayed unmatched. The CDR3 consists of 14 residues. The germline gives CDR1 SQVTM, CDR2 ANQGSEA. The CDR3 DNA reads TGCAGCGTTCGACAGGGGGCGAACACCGGGGAGCTGTTTTTT. The encoded protein is CSVRQGANTGELFF.

V gene TRBV5-8 combines with J gene TRBJ2-3; the D gene could be TRBD1 or TRBD2 (5 bases each). The CDR3 contains 15 residues. Germline V lookup: CDR1 SGHTS, CDR2 YDEGEE. The V end lost 4 bases, the J end lost 6 bases, and 18 bases lay between the germline ends. The CDR3 is CASSRLLGASDTQYF. The CDR3 nucleotides read TGTGCCAGCAGCCGCTTGCTCGGGGCGAGCGATACGCAGTATTTT.

The chain is built from TRBV2 and TRBJ1-1, with a weak D call TRBD1 (6 bases). The ends were cut back, 4 bases at V and 5 bases at J, with 14 bases in the middle. Germline V gene sequence: CDR1 SNHLY, CDR2 FYNNEI. This CDR3 is built from 14 residues. The CDR3 DNA follows: TGTGCCAGCAGTGCAAACAGGGCCGGGACTGAAGCTTTCTTT. This encodes CASSANRAGTEAFF.

This sequence joins TRBV4-2 and TRBJ1-1; D is uncertain. CDR1 and CDR2 from the germline V gene are LGHNA and YNFKEQ. Trimming pared 4 bases from V and 3 bases from J, leaving 12 bases between. This CDR3 contains 14 residues. CDR3: CASSLSATYTEAFF. CDR3 bases: TGTGCCAGCAGCCTTTCAGCGACATACACTGAAGCTTTCTTT.

The chain couples TRBV4-1 to TRBJ2-7, with no clear D. The CDR3 has 17 residues. V dropped 0 bases and J dropped 0 bases, with 15 bases sitting between them. Germline CDR1 and CDR2: MGHRA and YSYEKL. CDR3 residues: CASSQDRKEASSYEQYF. The CDR3 bases are TGCGCCAGCAGCCAAGATCGAAAAGAAGCCAGCTCCTACGAGCAGTACTTC.

This chain uses TRBV28 with TRBJ1-5; tentatively, D is TRBD1 (6 bases). There are 12 residues in the CDR3. Germline V CDR1 and CDR2: MDHEN, SYDVKM. The V gene lost 4 bases and the J gene lost 6 bases, with 7 bases spanning the gap. CDR3 amino acids: CASSSQGQPQHF. DNA for the CDR3: TGTGCCAGCAGTTCACAGGGTCAGCCCCAGCATTTT.

The chain is built from TRBV5-6 and TRBJ2-2, with TRBD2 matching over 9 bases. Germline V gene lookup returns CDR1 SGHDT and CDR2 YYEEEE. The CDR3 consists of 15 residues. V lost 4 bases and J lost 4; bases outside the gene matches: 5. The CDR3 DNA is TGTGCCAGCAGCCAGCGGGGGGACCGCACCGGGGAGCTGTTTTTT. Translating gives CASSQRGDRTGELFF.

J is TRBJ1-1 and V is TRBV18, with a weak D call TRBD1 (5 bases). Germline V gene lookup returns CDR1 KGHSH and CDR2 LQKENI. V lost 2 bases and J lost 5, with 9 bases in between. The CDR3 is made up of 13 amino acids. The CDR3 sequence is CASSPRGETEAFF. CDR3 DNA: TGTGCCAGCTCACCAAGAGGGGAAACTGAAGCTTTCTTT. Filled out from reference TRBV18 and TRBJ1-1, the complete variable domain reads NAGVMQNPRHLVRRRGQEARLRCSPMKGHSHVYWYRQLPEEGLKFMVYLQKENIIDESGMPKERFSAEFPKEGPSILRIQQVVRGDSAAYFCASSPRGETEAFFGQGTRLTVV.

This clone occurred a few times. The chain employs TRBV6-5 and TRBJ2-1; 11 bases match TRBD2. CDR3 length: 15 residues. Trimming cost V 4 bases and J 5 bases; bases outside gene matches: 4. Germline CDR1 reads MNHEY; CDR2 reads SVGAGI. CDR3 loop: CASSFLAGGNNEQFF. The CDR3 DNA sequence: TGTGCCAGCAGTTTTCTAGCGGGAGGAAACAATGAGCAGTTCTTC.

This rearrangement joins TRBV19 to TRBJ1-6, with 11 nucleotides matching TRBD1. This CDR3 comprises 15 residues. In germline, CDR1 is LNHDA, CDR2 SQIVND (reference sequence). V was pared by 4 bases and J by 10 bases, with 6 bases of the junction left unmatched. The CDR3 reads CASSTGTGGISPLHF. For the CDR3, the DNA is TGTGCCAGTAGTACCGGGACAGGGGGTATATCACCCCTCCACTTT. The full variable domain, rest sourced from reference TRBV19 and TRBJ1-6, is DGGITQSPKYLFRKEGQNVTLSCEQNLNHDAMYWYRQDPGQGLRLIYYSQIVNDFQKGDIAEGYSVSREKKESFPLTVTSAQKNPTAFYLCASSTGTGGISPLHFGNGTRLTVT.

The gene calls are TRBV25-1 and TRBJ2-7; D is uncertain. The CDR3 loop spans 12 amino acids. Looked up from germline, CDR1 is MGHDK and CDR2 is SYGVNS. V was clipped by 3 bases and J by 6 bases, with 9 bases between them. This CDR3 reads CASSDLKAEQYF. CDR3 in DNA: TGTGCCAGCAGTGATTTAAAAGCCGAGCAGTACTTC.